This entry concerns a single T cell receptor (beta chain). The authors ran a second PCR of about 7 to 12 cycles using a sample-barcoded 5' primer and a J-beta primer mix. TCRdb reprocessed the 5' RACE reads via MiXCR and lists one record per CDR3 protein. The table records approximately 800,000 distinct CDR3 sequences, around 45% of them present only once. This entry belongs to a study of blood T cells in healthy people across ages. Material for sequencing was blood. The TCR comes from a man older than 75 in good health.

The CDR3: CSVEDGGTGELFF. CDR3 nucleotides: TGCAGCGTTGAAGATGGGGGCACCGGGGAGCTGTTTTTT. This chain links TRBV29-1 with TRBJ2-2; D possibly uses TRBD1 or TRBD2 (5 bases each). In germline, CDR1 is SQVTM, CDR2 ANQGSEA. V dropped 0 bases and J dropped 4 bases, with 6 bases sitting between them. This CDR3 region has 13 residues.